Each of the 26 T cell receptor beta chains below was sequenced from the same sample in a study of cytomegalovirus exposure and HLA in healthy donors. The study ran its PCR with 60 Vbeta and 13 Jbeta primers. TCRdb keeps only in-frame clones here, not all; method: immunoSEQ multiplex PCR. This table has approximately 120,000 clones, 77% appearing once. The sequenced material came from PBMCs. These receptors were collected from a man aged 35-49 years in good health and CMV-seropositive.

The CDR3 is CASSQNIYGYTF. CDR3 coding DNA: TGTGCCAGCAGCCAAAACATCTATGGCTACACCTTC. V usage is TRBV5-6 and J usage is TRBJ1-2; no clear D gene. V lost 4 bases and J 4 bases, leaving 8 bases between the germline ends. The CDR3 is 12 residues long. Germline CDR1 is SGHDT and CDR2 is YYEEEE.

The chain carries TRBV7-9 and TRBJ2-7; D is perhaps TRBD1 (6 bases). Per the germline V gene, CDR1 is SEHNR and CDR2 is FQNEAQ (reference sequence). The CDR3 sequence is 16 residues long. The germline V and J ends were trimmed by 4 bases and 4 bases, with 20 bases remaining between them. The CDR3 loop is CASSSPQGLEGYEQYF. As DNA, the CDR3 is TGTGCCAGCAGCTCCCCCCAGGGGCTAGAGGGGTACGAGCAGTACTTC.

This clone was observed a handful of times. The V call is TRBV4-2, the J call TRBJ1-4; 7 nucleotides agree with TRBD1. V was pared by 0 bases and J by 5 bases, with 3 bases of the junction left unmatched. The CDR3 runs to 15 residues. The germline V gene has CDR1 LGHNA and CDR2 YNFKEQ. This chain's CDR3 is CASSQEGQPNEKLFF. CDR3 nucleotides: TGTGCCAGCAGCCAAGAGGGACAGCCGAATGAAAAACTGTTTTTT.

This clone was observed a handful of times. The chain combines TRBV29-1 with TRBJ2-2; 10 bases agree with TRBD2. V lost 4 bases and J lost 4; bases outside the gene matches: 9. The CDR3 totals 16 residues. CDR1 is SQVTM, CDR2 ANQGSEA, per germline. The CDR3 sequence is CSVAPAGGPGTGELFF. The CDR3 DNA reads TGCAGCGTTGCCCCAGCGGGGGGGCCGGGCACCGGGGAGCTGTTTTTT.

The sample holds one count of this clone. The chain joins TRBV5-1 to TRBJ2-5; 9 positions agree with TRBD1. Judging by the DNA end, TRBJ2-7 fits better; the J call may be wrong. This CDR3 comprises 14 residues. Germline values: CDR1 SGHRS, CDR2 YFSETQ. This chain's CDR3 is CASSPGTGSYEQYF. CDR3 nucleotides: TGCGCCAGCAGCCCCGGGACAGGGTCCTACGAGCAGTACTTC.

The chain links TRBV28 to TRBJ2-1, with 8 bases matching TRBD2. There are 15 residues in the CDR3. CDR1 is MDHEN, CDR2 SYDVKM, per germline. The V segment lost 4 bases and the J segment 4 bases; nucleotides outside the gene matches: 6. The DNA of the CDR3 is TGTGCCAGCAGTTCGGGTAGCGGGATGTACAATGAGCAGTTCTTC. Encoded protein: CASSSGSGMYNEQFF.

The rearrangement joins TRBV7-9 to TRBJ2-4, with 8 bases that match TRBD1. Germline CDR1 is SEHNR and CDR2 is FQNEAQ (reference sequence). The CDR3 has 14 amino acids. The V gene end was trimmed by 5 bases and the J gene end by 7 bases; junction bases not matched to a gene: 7. Written as DNA, the CDR3 is TGTGCCAGCAGCCCTACAGGGGGAATGAACATTCAGTACTTC. Protein sequence: CASSPTGGMNIQYF. The full variable domain, rest sourced from reference TRBV7-9 and TRBJ2-4, is DTGVSQNPRHKITKRGQNVTFRCDPISEHNRLYWYRQTLGQGPEFLTYFQNEAQLEKSRLLSDRFSAERPKGSFSTLEIQRTEQGDSAMYLCASSPTGGMNIQYFGAGTRLSVL.

The rearrangement joins TRBV7-9 to TRBJ1-2; no definite D call. V was clipped by 3 bases and J by 4 bases, with 9 bases between them. The CDR3 is made up of 13 amino acids. Per germline, CDR1 SEHNR and CDR2 FQNEAQ (reference sequence). Here the CDR3 DNA reads TGTGCCAGCAGCTTTGGACTGACCTATGGCTACACCTTC. It codes for CASSFGLTYGYTF.

The gene calls are TRBV28 and TRBJ2-3, with 10 bases that match TRBD2. Germline assignment: CDR1 MDHEN and CDR2 SYDVKM. The V gene end was trimmed by 5 bases and the J gene end by 2 bases; junction bases not matched to a gene: 13. The CDR3 is made up of 18 amino acids. This chain's CDR3 is CASSGGALAGGLTDTQYF. The CDR3, as DNA: TGTGCCAGCAGTGGGGGGGCCTTAGCGGGGGGCCTCACAGATACGCAGTATTTT.

This clone turned up a few times. The chain recombines TRBV2 with TRBJ1-5; D is ambiguous. Germline V gives CDR1 SNHLY, CDR2 FYNNEI. Trimming removed 3 bases at V and 1 base at J, with 10 bases between. This CDR3 spans 15 amino acids. The CDR3 reads CASSDWAGSNQPQHF. CDR3 DNA: TGTGCCAGCAGTGACTGGGCGGGCAGCAATCAGCCCCAGCATTTT.

This sequence joins TRBV7-9 and TRBJ2-2; 9 positions match TRBD2. The trim removed 0 bases at V and 4 bases at J, leaving 6 bases unmatched. Germline loops: CDR1 SEHNR, CDR2 FQNEAQ (reference sequence). This CDR3 has 17 residues. DNA for the CDR3: TGTGCCAGCAGCTTAGCAGGCGGGAGGGAAAGCACCGGGGAGCTGTTTTTT. Translating it yields CASSLAGGRESTGELFF.

The chain couples TRBV7-9 to TRBJ1-1, with D possibly TRBD1 on 6 matching bases. The germline V gene has CDR1 SEHNR and CDR2 FQNEAQ (reference sequence). The CDR3 totals 12 residues. Trimming stripped 7 bases from V and 9 bases from J, with 15 bases between. This chain's CDR3 is CASKLRTEKAFF. As DNA, the CDR3 is TGTGCCAGCAAACTCAGGACAGAAAAAGCTTTCTTT.

This clone has only one observation. The rearrangement links TRBV2 to TRBJ2-1; 12 bases map to TRBD2. CDR3 length equals 15 residues. The V gene end was trimmed by 6 bases and the J gene end by 5 bases; junction bases not matched to a gene: 5. In germline, CDR1 is SNHLY, CDR2 FYNNEI. The CDR3 DNA follows: TGTGCCAGCAGGGAGACTAGCGGGGGAAACAATGAGCAGTTCTTC. This gives the protein CASRETSGGNNEQFF. Full variable domain (outside the CDR3, taken from reference TRBV2 and TRBJ2-1): EPEVTQTPSHQVTQMGQEVILRCVPISNHLYFYWYRQILGQKVEFLVSFYNNEISEKSEIFDDQFSVERPDGSNFTLKIRSTKLEDSAMYFCASRETSGGNNEQFFGPGTRLTVL.

The chain joins TRBV18 to TRBJ1-1; D is unclear. The germline V gene has CDR1 KGHSH and CDR2 LQKENI. V lost 2 bases and J lost 1, with 5 bases in between. The CDR3 is 13 residues long. CDR3 DNA: TGTGCCAGCTCACCAGGAGAGAACACTGAAGCTTTCTTT. Its protein product is CASSPGENTEAFF. The variable domain in full, with the rest retrieved from reference TRBV18 and TRBJ1-1, is NAGVMQNPRHLVRRRGQEARLRCSPMKGHSHVYWYRQLPEEGLKFMVYLQKENIIDESGMPKERFSAEFPKEGPSILRIQQVVRGDSAAYFCASSPGENTEAFFGQGTRLTVV.

A single count supports this clone. For the CDR3, the DNA is TGTGCCAGCAGCTTGGGACCCCGGGACTACGAGCAGTACTTC. Translation gives CASSLGPRDYEQYF. The chain joins TRBV5-6 to TRBJ2-7; tentative D call: TRBD2 (5 bases). This CDR3 is built from 14 residues. Between the trimmed V and J ends, which lost 0 bases and 3 bases, there was a span of 10 bases. CDR1 is SGHDT, CDR2 YYEEEE, per germline.

The rearrangement joins TRBV18 to TRBJ1-1; 9 nucleotides align to TRBD1. Trimming at V came to 5 bases and at J to 1 base, leaving 2 bases not matched to a gene. The CDR3 loop spans 14 amino acids. Germline V gives CDR1 KGHSH, CDR2 LQKENI. CDR3 sequence reads: CASSGQGWNTEAFF. The CDR3 DNA is TGTGCCAGCTCAGGACAGGGGTGGAACACTGAAGCTTTCTTT. Full variable domain (remainder filled in from reference TRBV18 and TRBJ1-1): NAGVMQNPRHLVRRRGQEARLRCSPMKGHSHVYWYRQLPEEGLKFMVYLQKENIIDESGMPKERFSAEFPKEGPSILRIQQVVRGDSAAYFCASSGQGWNTEAFFGQGTRLTVV.

V and J are TRBV18 and TRBJ2-3; TRBD1 agrees at 10 bases. The CDR3 loop spans 14 amino acids. J gave up 5 bases and V 2 bases, and 1 base lay outside the gene matches. CDR1 is KGHSH and CDR2 is LQKENI in the germline V gene. The CDR3 DNA sequence: TGTGCCAGCTCACCAGGGACAGGGGTAGATACGCAGTATTTT. Its translation is CASSPGTGVDTQYF. Full variable domain (rest looked up from reference TRBV18 and TRBJ2-3): NAGVMQNPRHLVRRRGQEARLRCSPMKGHSHVYWYRQLPEEGLKFMVYLQKENIIDESGMPKERFSAEFPKEGPSILRIQQVVRGDSAAYFCASSPGTGVDTQYFGPGTRLTVL.

The chain combines TRBV6-5 with TRBJ2-7, with TRBD2 as a possible D gene (6 bases). This CDR3 is built from 15 residues. The germline CDR1 and CDR2 sequences are MNHEY and SVGAGI. The ends were cut back, 0 bases at V and 3 bases at J, with 12 bases in the middle. The CDR3 here is CASSYSPGEVYEQYF. CDR3 coding DNA: TGTGCCAGCAGTTACTCCCCGGGGGAAGTCTACGAGCAGTACTTC.

The rearrangement joins TRBV6-4 to TRBJ2-1, with TRBD2 identical over 8 bases. The V gene end was trimmed by 3 bases and the J gene end by 4 bases; junction bases not matched to a gene: 5. The CDR3 covers 15 residues. Germline V gene data show CDR1 as MRHNA and CDR2 as SNTAGT. The CDR3 spells CASSEGAGAYNEQFF. CDR3 DNA: TGTGCCAGCAGTGAAGGAGCGGGGGCTTACAATGAGCAGTTCTTC.

The chain joins TRBV4-1 to TRBJ2-7, with TRBD2 matching over 8 bases. From germline, CDR1 is MGHRA and CDR2 YSYEKL. The CDR3 covers 16 residues. V lost 0 bases and J lost 0; bases outside the gene matches: 4. This chain's CDR3 is CASSQEAGAHSYEQYF. The CDR3 region has the DNA TGCGCCAGCAGCCAAGAAGCGGGGGCCCACTCCTACGAGCAGTACTTC.

The V call is TRBV2, the J call TRBJ1-2; 9 bases match TRBD1. Trimming took 4 bases from V and 8 from J; bases not matched to a gene: 8. Per the germline V gene, CDR1 is SNHLY and CDR2 is FYNNEI. This CDR3 region has 14 residues. CDR3 DNA sequence: TGTGCCAGCAGTGGGGACAGGGTATTAGAAGGCTACACCTTC. It translates to CASSGDRVLEGYTF.

The gene calls are TRBV9 and TRBJ2-1; weak D call: TRBD1 (5 bases). The germline V gene has CDR1 SGDLS and CDR2 YYNGEE. The V and J ends lost 0 bases and 4 bases respectively, with 11 bases between them. This CDR3 contains 15 residues. The CDR3 nucleotides read TGTGCCAGCAGCGTAGAGTGGACACCGTACAATGAGCAGTTCTTC. As protein: CASSVEWTPYNEQFF.

The chain couples TRBV19 to TRBJ2-2; 8 bases match TRBD2. CDR3 size: 15 residues. Unmatched junction bases numbered 11, after V lost 10 bases and J lost 4 bases. Germline V CDR1 and CDR2: LNHDA, SQIVND (reference sequence). This CDR3 is CATSGRQVSTGELFF. As DNA, the CDR3 is TGTGCCACCAGCGGGAGACAGGTTTCCACCGGGGAGCTGTTTTTT. The whole variable domain, filled in from reference TRBV19 and TRBJ2-2, reads DGGITQSPKYLFRKEGQNVTLSCEQNLNHDAMYWYRQDPGQGLRLIYYSQIVNDFQKGDIAEGYSVSREKKESFPLTVTSAQKNPTAFYLCATSGRQVSTGELFFGEGSRLTVL.

This clone was seen a handful of times. The chain has TRBV16 and TRBJ2-3; D might be TRBD1 (5 bases). Germline V gene lookup returns CDR1 KGHSY and CDR2 FQNENV. The CDR3 has 13 amino acids. Trimming cost V 3 bases and J 5 bases, with 9 bases left between them. CDR3: CASSHVRGDTQYF. In DNA form, the CDR3 reads TGTGCCAGCAGCCACGTAAGGGGAGATACGCAGTATTTT.

The rearrangement uses TRBV10-3 and TRBJ2-7; 7 bases match TRBD1. The germline V gene has CDR1 ENHRY and CDR2 SYGVKD. With V trimmed by 0 bases and J by 6 bases, 5 bases remained unmatched. The CDR3 is made up of 14 amino acids. CDR3 amino acids: CAISESAQGTEQYF. In DNA form, the CDR3 reads TGTGCCATCAGTGAGTCAGCACAGGGGACCGAGCAGTACTTC.

This CDR3 reads CASSPGVGVRTPNEKLFF. The CDR3 DNA is TGTGCCAGCTCCCCCGGGGTTGGGGTGCGCACTCCTAATGAAAAACTGTTTTTT. V gene TRBV18 combines with J gene TRBJ1-4; D call uncertain. The germline V gene has CDR1 KGHSH and CDR2 LQKENI. With 6 bases removed from V and 3 bases from J, the gap between germline ends came to 23 bases. The CDR3 runs to 18 residues. Complete variable domain (other parts from reference TRBV18 and TRBJ1-4): NAGVMQNPRHLVRRRGQEARLRCSPMKGHSHVYWYRQLPEEGLKFMVYLQKENIIDESGMPKERFSAEFPKEGPSILRIQQVVRGDSAAYFCASSPGVGVRTPNEKLFFGSGTQLSVL.